These 9 T cell receptor beta chains were sequenced from one sample in a study of PD-L1 blockade in urothelial cancer. Method: immunoSEQ multiplex PCR; TCRdb's copy keeps in-frame clones and lacks some. The repertoire holds tens of thousands of clones, with 70% to 90% as singletons. The sequences come from PBMCs, collected around atezolizumab (anti-PD-L1) treatment. Receptors were obtained from a man aged 55 to 70 with urothelial cancer.

V and J are TRBV18 and TRBJ2-3, with D possibly being TRBD2 (7 bases). This CDR3 is 19 amino acids long. Trimming cost V 2 bases and J 0 bases, with 21 bases left between them. Germline loops: CDR1 KGHSH, CDR2 LQKENI. CDR3 sequence: CASSPGGAVPYLSTDTQYF. The CDR3 nucleotides are TGTGCCAGCTCACCAGGGGGGGCAGTACCCTACCTTAGCACAGATACGCAGTATTTT.

The genes are TRBV4-2 and TRBJ1-2; D unclear. Trimming took off 2 bases at V and 4 bases at J, with 11 bases between the two ends. Per the germline V gene, CDR1 is LGHNA and CDR2 is YNFKEQ. The CDR3 consists of 14 residues. The CDR3 loop is CASSQMTGIYGYTF. As DNA, the CDR3 is TGTGCCAGCAGCCAAATGACGGGGATCTATGGCTACACCTTC.

This chain uses TRBV9 with TRBJ2-1, with 8 bases identical to TRBD1. V was clipped by 0 bases and J by 6 bases; unmatched bases: 5. The CDR3 is 15 residues long. Per the germline V gene, CDR1 is SGDLS and CDR2 is YYNGEE. The CDR3 DNA is TGTGCCAGCAGCGTAGACCCCGGACAGGGCAATGAGCAGTTCTTC. This codes for CASSVDPGQGNEQFF.

This chain uses TRBV6-6 with TRBJ2-3; 8 bases agree with TRBD1. Per germline, CDR1 MNHNY and CDR2 SVGAGI (reference sequence). Trimming took 5 bases from V and 0 from J; bases not matched to a gene: 4. The CDR3 loop spans 15 amino acids. The CDR3 nucleotides read TGTGCCAGCAGTCGACAGGGGCCTAGCACAGATACGCAGTATTTT. Amino acid sequence: CASSRQGPSTDTQYF.

This chain uses TRBV30 with TRBJ2-2; 8 nucleotides align to TRBD1. CDR1 is GTSNPN and CDR2 is SVGIG in the germline V gene (reference sequence). CDR3 length: 16 residues. The ends lost 0 bases at V and 3 bases at J; junction bases unmatched: 6. CDR3 sequence (DNA): TGTGCCTGGAGTGTACCGGGACAGGTATACACCGGGGAGCTGTTTTTT. It encodes CAWSVPGQVYTGELFF.

The rearrangement uses TRBV11-2 and TRBJ2-7, with 9 bases lining up with TRBD1. Germline CDR1 and CDR2: SGHAT and FQNNGV. After removal of 0 bases from V and 3 bases from J, the junction contained 3 bases not matched to a gene. The CDR3 runs to 15 residues. CDR3 region: CASSLEGQGYYEQYF. The CDR3 coding sequence is TGTGCCAGCAGCTTAGAGGGACAGGGTTACTACGAGCAGTACTTC. The variable domain in full, with the rest retrieved from reference TRBV11-2 and TRBJ2-7, is EAGVAQSPRYKIIEKRQSVAFWCNPISGHATLYWYQQILGQGPKLLIQFQNNGVVDDSQLPKDRFSAERLKGVDSTLKIQPAKLEDSAVYLCASSLEGQGYYEQYFGPGTRLTVT.

V is TRBV6-5 and J is TRBJ2-7; the match to TRBD1 covers 7 bases. CDR1 MNHEY and CDR2 SVGAGI come from the germline V gene. The trim removed 6 bases at V and 3 bases at J, leaving 8 bases unmatched. This CDR3 spans 14 amino acids. The CDR3, as DNA: TGTGCCAGCAGCCCCACAGGGGCTGACTACGAGCAGTACTTC. This encodes CASSPTGADYEQYF.

The chain recombines TRBV19 with TRBJ1-2; 7 bases align to TRBD1. The CDR3 spans 13 residues. With V trimmed by 3 bases and J by 7 bases, 5 bases remained unmatched. The germline V gene has CDR1 LNHDA and CDR2 SQIVND (reference sequence). The CDR3 region is CASSMNRGGGYTF. In nucleotides, the CDR3 is TGTGCCAGTAGTATGAACAGGGGTGGTGGCTACACCTTC.

The rearrangement links TRBV5-1 to TRBJ2-3; tentative D call: TRBD1 (8 bases). V lost 4 bases, J lost 4 bases, and 19 bases lay in between. CDR1 SGHRS and CDR2 YFSETQ come from the germline V gene. The CDR3 runs to 16 residues. The CDR3 region has the DNA TGCGCCAGCAGCCATACCAGCGGGACAGGTCCAGATACGCAGTATTTT. This translates into CASSHTSGTGPDTQYF.